The 7 T cell receptor beta chains below were found in one sample sequenced in a study of T cells in localized non-small cell lung cancer. Sequencing was performed with immunoSEQ multiplex PCR; in TCRdb, only in-frame clones are kept and a portion is missing. The sample has 25,000 to 30,000 clones; around 93% are singletons. This material consisted of peripheral blood, taken before any cancer treatment. These receptors were obtained from a female donor over 55 with stage I lung adenocarcinoma.

The chain links TRBV30 to TRBJ1-5, with D possibly matching TRBD1 (5 bases). The V gene lost 4 bases and the J gene lost 0 bases, with 13 bases spanning the gap. CDR1 and CDR2 from the germline V gene are GTSNPN and SVGIG (reference sequence). The CDR3 covers 15 residues. The CDR3: CAWNKGLNSNQPQHF. The CDR3, as DNA: TGTGCCTGGAACAAGGGGTTAAATAGCAATCAGCCCCAGCATTTT.

The V call is TRBV5-1, the J call TRBJ2-4, with D tentatively TRBD1 (5 bases). Trimming stripped 0 bases from V and 2 bases from J, with 6 bases between. The CDR3 loop spans 14 amino acids. Germline values: CDR1 SGHRS, CDR2 YFSETQ. CDR3 protein: CASSLAGSKNIQYF. The DNA of the CDR3 is TGCGCCAGCAGCTTGGCAGGGTCCAAAAACATTCAGTACTTC.

This clone has only one observation. The J gene is TRBJ1-1, the V gene TRBV7-9; D is perhaps TRBD1 (6 bases). V was cut by 5 bases and J by 1 base, with 14 bases left in between. Per the germline V gene, CDR1 is SEHNR and CDR2 is FQNEAQ (reference sequence). The CDR3 contains 15 residues. The CDR3 coding sequence is TGTGCCAGCAGCCCAAGGGGGACGGCGAACACTGAAGCTTTCTTT. Protein sequence: CASSPRGTANTEAFF.

The chain uses TRBV5-4 and TRBJ1-6; D is unresolved. CDR1 and CDR2 from the germline V gene are SGHNT and YYREEE (reference sequence). V lost 0 bases and J 6 bases, leaving 7 bases between the germline ends. The CDR3 spans 14 residues. The CDR3 here is CASSLGELNSPLHF. The CDR3, as DNA: TGTGCCAGCAGCTTGGGGGAGCTTAATTCACCCCTCCACTTT.

The V gene is TRBV19, the J gene TRBJ2-2; D is possibly TRBD1 (5 bases). The length of the CDR3 is 13 residues. Looked up from germline, CDR1 is LNHDA and CDR2 is SQIVND (reference sequence). Trimming took 5 bases from V and 6 from J, leaving 10 bases between them. CDR3 amino acids: CASSAEGAGELFF. The CDR3 nucleotides are TGTGCCAGTAGTGCGGAAGGGGCCGGGGAGCTGTTTTTT.

The V gene is TRBV9, the J gene TRBJ2-5, with TRBD2 matching over 8 bases. This CDR3 contains 17 residues. CDR1 SGDLS and CDR2 YYNGEE come from the germline V gene. V lost 0 bases to trimming and J lost 4 bases; unmatched junction nucleotides: 11. In DNA form, the CDR3 reads TGTGCCAGCAGCGTAGCTCTGCGGGGGGCGATTGGAGAGACCCAGTACTTC. It translates to CASSVALRGAIGETQYF.

This clone was observed once. The rearrangement links TRBV2 to TRBJ1-3, with 7 bases identical to TRBD1. The CDR3 covers 15 residues. Trimming at V came to 7 bases and at J to 4 bases, leaving 10 bases not matched to a gene. Germline loops: CDR1 SNHLY, CDR2 FYNNEI. CDR3: CASTPGQSGGNTIYF. For the CDR3, the DNA is TGTGCCAGCACCCCGGGACAGTCGGGGGGAAACACCATATATTTT.